The 3 T cell receptor beta chains reported below all come from one sample, sequenced in a study of blood T cell repertoires in COVID-19. The data were produced by immunoSEQ multiplex PCR, yet TCRdb's version contains in-frame clones alone and is incomplete. The data contain 65,000 to 85,000 clones, around 87% of them singletons. Source material: peripheral blood. Receptors originate from a man aged 50-59 years with acute or convalescent COVID-19.

In this sample, this clone turned up once. The chain combines TRBV19 with TRBJ2-1; D unclear. Trimming removed 3 bases at V and 10 bases at J, with 13 bases between. The CDR3 is 13 residues long. Germline V CDR1 and CDR2: LNHDA, SQIVND (reference sequence). This CDR3 reads CASSMKVRGEQFF. The CDR3 region has the DNA TGTGCCAGTAGTATGAAGGTCCGCGGAGAGCAGTTCTTC.

J is TRBJ2-1 and V is TRBV7-2; no reliable D call. This CDR3 contains 15 residues. Germline V gene lookup returns CDR1 SGHTA and CDR2 FQGNSA. Trimming stripped 3 bases from V and 0 bases from J, with 9 bases between. CDR3 sequence reads: CASSFSSGSYNEQFF. The CDR3 region has the DNA TGTGCCAGCAGCTTCTCGTCCGGCTCCTACAATGAGCAGTTCTTC.

The J gene is TRBJ2-2, the V gene TRBV6-2 or TRBV6-3; TRBD1 might be the D (5 bases). This CDR3 contains 16 residues. CDR1 and CDR2 from the germline V gene are MNHEY and SVGEGT. The germline V and J ends were trimmed by 0 bases and 7 bases, with 15 bases remaining between them. The CDR3 region has the DNA TGTGCCAGCAGTTACTCGAGTACTCCGACAGTCGGGGAGCTGTTTTTT. Its translation is CASSYSSTPTVGELFF.